This T cell receptor beta chain was recovered during a study of blood T cell repertoires in COVID-19. Whole-study context: The United States, Italy and Spain were the sources of the acute and convalescent COVID-19 samples. The analysed material was cDNA or gDNA that came from T cells, B-cell-depleted T cells, or PBMCs.

Trimming removed 1 base at V and 7 bases at J, with 8 bases between. The CDR3 has 14 residues. The germline V gene encodes CDR1 MNHEY and CDR2 SVGAGI. This clone was counted only a few times. In the original analysis: Amplification of reference gene primers was used by the study to estimate nucleated cell counts. Data came from immunoSEQ multiplex PCR; TCRdb stores just in-frame clones and leaves some out. The V and J calls and the clone size are those of that table, but D and trimming were determined from the DNA. Of around 130,000 clones listed, around 80% were seen once; the top ten hold under 2.5%.

Material: peripheral blood. V gene TRBV6-5 combines with J gene TRBJ1-6, with D perhaps matching TRBD1 (6 bases). This receptor was taken from a man in his 70s with acute or convalescent COVID-19. CDR3 in DNA: TGTGCCAGCAGTTACTACAGGGCGAATTCACCCCTCCACTTT. Translation gives CASSYYRANSPLHF.